These 2 T cell receptor beta chains were sequenced from one sample in a study of blood T cell repertoires in COVID-19. Some clones are missing from TCRdb's copy, which holds only in-frame ones; the method was immunoSEQ multiplex PCR. The sample lists more than 95,000 clones, approximately 90% occurring once. The source material was peripheral blood. These receptors were collected from a middle-aged man with COVID-19, enrolled during active disease.

The chain employs TRBV4-3 and TRBJ2-1, with D possibly TRBD2 on 7 matching bases. The ends were cut back, 3 bases at V and 4 bases at J, with 22 bases in the middle. CDR3 length: 18 residues. The V gene's germline CDR1 is LGHNA and CDR2 YSLEER. The CDR3 loop is CASSHQRGDSGLYNEQFF. The DNA for the CDR3 is TGCGCCAGCAGCCACCAAAGGGGGGATAGCGGGTTGTACAATGAGCAGTTCTTC.

This clone was counted once. Additional DNA sequences in this sample encode the identical CDR3. This rearrangement joins TRBV10-3 to TRBJ1-4, with 9 bases identical to TRBD1. The ends lost 6 bases at V and 4 bases at J; junction bases unmatched: 0. Germline V gene sequence: CDR1 ENHRY, CDR2 SYGVKD. The CDR3 covers 13 residues. CDR3 coding DNA: TGTGCCATCAGGGGACAGGGTAATGAAAAACTGTTTTTT. Translated: CAIRGQGNEKLFF.